This T cell receptor (beta chain) was retrieved from a study of cytomegalovirus exposure and HLA in healthy donors (dated by TCRdb to between 2016 and 2019). For the wider study: In an earlier analysis of approximately 500 of the donors, approximately 300 Gb of sequence data and some 100 million unique TCR beta sequences from 150 million to 200 million T cells were reported. To predict cytomegalovirus infection status, the study brought together high-throughput TCR immunosequencing, statistical association of individual TCRs with disease status, and machine learning. A later analysis re-examined previously published TCR beta repertoires from more than 550 donors and added high-resolution HLA genotyping to investigate patterns of TCR occurrence. The study aimed to test whether signatures of past pathogen exposure could be identified by cataloging public T cell receptors. Donor age, sex, ethnicity and CMV serostatus were compiled together with the repertoire data. The study used immunosequencing to profile the T cell repertoires of approximately 650 subjects and linked those repertoires to cytomegalovirus serostatus. The number of donors typed differed by locus, with about 629-640 for A, B, C, DRB1 and DQB1, more than 500 for DQA1, about 610 for DPA1, and under 490 for DPB1. About 300 gigabases of sequencing data and tens of millions of unique TCR sequences were included in an early release covering about 600 HLA-typed donors. Along with the approximately 620-subject first cohort, a separate validation cohort of about 110 different subjects was used. Five DR-DQ haplotypes were treated as single units for association and clustering because of strong linkage in the cohort. Rather than using new phenotypic data, the later analysis identified candidate immune exposures from TCR beta sequences and from how often those sequences occurred across donors. Of the roughly 410 genotyped donors, roughly 80% were placed in the genetic ancestry cluster associated with self-reported Caucasian donors. Every discovery cohort repertoire had been produced on one sequencing platform. An earlier analysis of 587 of the donors used high-throughput TCR beta sequencing to judge whether each TCR beta V gene segment behaved as functional or pseudogenic. Among almost 400 genotyped donors of the cohort, an average of 235,054 unique TCR beta nucleotide sequences were sequenced per donor, about a sixth of them non-productive. HLA typing covered class I and class II loci at four-digit resolution. In a later genetic analysis, genome-wide SNP genotypes for about 65% of the roughly 670 donors were used, and that subset was treated as a discovery cohort.

The V end gives up 4 bases and the J end 6 bases, leaving 14 bases in the junction not matched to a gene. The CDR3 runs 16 amino acids, cysteine and phenylalanine included. The read is trimmed to its CDR3 DNA, 48 bases read in frame from base 1. CDR1 and CDR2 are drawn from the germline V gene: SGDLS, YYNGEE. General findings and caveats noted by the study authors: Because the 87-base-pair reads could not distinguish some IMGT-functional V segments, including TRBV6-2 and TRBV6-3, those segments were excluded. Cytomegalovirus status was reported to be diagnosed by the classifier with high specificity and sensitivity in both the original and validation cohorts. A later analysis found that TCR association rates varied across HLA loci, with DRB1 alleles showing the most associated TCRs and HLA-C alleles the fewest. Roughly uniform sequencing depth across donors was assumed in presence/absence analyses, although this assumption may not hold. In a later analysis, most CMV-associated TCR beta chains were found to appear HLA-restricted, with HLA associations seemingly driven largely by CMV exposure. Because HLA typing was missing for some donors at each locus, association tests included only the typed subset. Correlated functional status among segregating V segments might reflect linkage disequilibrium, but an unknown experimental factor could not be ruled out. A cluster of highly shared sequence variants was judged likely to represent a technical artifact of the sequencing pipeline. Because counts were too low, roughly 17 rarely observed V segments, including chromosome 9 orphons, were left out of the earlier analysis of approximately 580 of the donors. A total of roughly 160 TCR beta chains were listed by the study as associated with cytomegalovirus. Most TCR sequences were seen in very few donors, while some public TCRs were found in many individuals. Assigning TCR associations to individual alleles was difficult when HLA alleles, especially DR and DQ, strongly co-occurred. In a later genetic analysis, a missense DCLRE1C variant was associated with V-gene and J-gene trimming of TCR beta chains, and the association was replicated in an independent cohort. In vitro tests confirmed that a few of the cytomegalovirus-associated TCR beta chains recognize cytomegalovirus antigens. A further reported finding was that TCR beta sequences accurately predicted the HLA-A and HLA-B alleles for most subjects in the first cohort. The authors suggested that the approach could potentially be extended to other disease states and immunological phenotypes. A later genetic analysis reported fewer N-insertions in productive TCRs among donors in an Asian-associated ancestry cluster than the approximately 700-donor mean. In a later analysis, HLA-associated TCR beta chains were found to be more clonally expanded and to have lower generation probabilities than equally common non-associated chains. According to a later analysis, parvovirus B19, influenza, CMV and Epstein-Barr virus appeared linked to several top co-occurrence clusters. For the cohort, immune exposure information was limited to CMV serostatus. A later analysis associated about 17,000 TCR beta sequences with specific HLA alleles at a false discovery rate of 0.05. In an earlier analysis of some 640 of the donors, most TCR beta V segments were observed in productive rearrangements about 87% or about 30% of the time, broadly matching IMGT annotations. This cohort had only TCR beta chains sequenced, and the lack of alpha or paired-chain data limited which features could be detected.

Receptor amplification or capture employed the immunoSEQ multiplex PCR assay. For the multiplex PCR, a mixture combining 60 forward primers for TCR Vbeta segments and 13 reverse primers for TCR Jbeta segments was used. Amplification of the CDR3 region of rearranged TCR beta genes was performed with a multiplex PCR assay on genomic DNA. On the Illumina HiSeq System, the amplified TCR beta libraries were sequenced as 87-base-pair reads. In the authors' own workflow: A later analysis counted tens of millions of unique TCR beta chains across the 666 repertoires, and 10 million to 11 million of these chains were shared by at least two donors. Raw reads were error-corrected and collapsed into unique sequences by a nearest-neighbor algorithm in which closely related sequences were merged to remove PCR and sequencing errors. V, D and J gene segments were assigned by aligning CDR3 sequences to IMGT reference sequences. For a sequence to be retained, at least a six-nucleotide match to both a V gene segment and a J gene segment was required. Rearrangements were classified as productive when the CDR3 lacked stop codons and remained in frame with V and J, and all other rearrangements were classified as non-productive. CDR3 was defined by IMGT convention, running from the second conserved V-encoded cysteine to the conserved J-encoded phenylalanine. In an earlier analysis of around 640 of the donors, sequences lacking an unambiguous match to a single V gene segment were excluded. In an earlier analysis of about 590 of the donors, a V segment was called functional when productive rearrangements were above 56.7%, and segregating when the standard deviation between donors exceeded 5%. To diagnose cytomegalovirus status from the catalog of TCR beta chain sequences, a statistical classification framework was built. V and J gene assignment, in a later analysis, came from comparing TCR nucleotide sequences with IMGT/GENE-DB human TR gene sequences. The TCRdist pipeline was used in a later analysis to assign CDR3 sequences and most-parsimonious VDJ recombination scenarios. A later analysis defined each TCR beta chain by its CDR3 amino acid sequence plus V-gene family, and excluded reads lacking a unique V-gene family. A later analysis removed several hundred highly shared, low-generation-probability nucleotide sequences to deal with suspected cross-contamination and a sequencing artifact. In a later analysis, a clonal expansion index for each public chain was calculated from normalized within-repertoire ranks of inferred template counts. In a later analysis, generation probabilities were computed using a VDJ recombination model fitted to out-of-frame rearrangements, and the results were checked against IGoR. In a later analysis, hypergeometric tests were used to score TCR-TCR, TCR-HLA and TCR-CMV co-occurrence, with a repertoire-size bias correction applied to TCR pairs. To estimate false discovery rates, a later analysis permuted the HLA or CMV assignments 20 times. A later analysis grouped co-occurring TCRs with DBSCAN, adding TCRdist sequence similarity when clustering within HLA-allele-positive subsets. Repertoires with fewer than 30,000 or more than 120,000 public chains, plus five repertoires with anomalous nucleotide sharing, were excluded from co-occurrence clustering. Entries here come from immuneACCESS through TCRdb and include only in-frame sequences with V and J called. Some clones fail to appear in such tables; in the studies checked, an unresolved V gene covers under half of the shortfall, and the cause of the remainder is unknown. Clonal size and the V and J genes are those of that table, whereas D and trimming came from the DNA. Within this sample are 90,000 or so clones, with approximately 71% of them counted one time only. Together, the top ten hold roughly 16% of the sample.

The cohort was made up of several hundred healthy bone marrow donors. At the time of sampling, all cohort members were nominally healthy, though unrecorded immune exposures were likely present. The donor tested CMV seropositive and was one of the 289 seropositive cohort members. A peripheral blood sample was collected from each donor, and TCR beta sequencing was performed on peripheral blood mononuclear cells. Genomic DNA was extracted from the blood cell samples with the Qiagen DNeasy Blood Extraction Kit. This clone came up a few times. Its antigen target is currently unknown. Base qualities are not provided; no much larger clone lies one nucleotide away.

The rearrangement combines TRBV9 with TRBJ1-2, with 8 bases aligning to TRBD1. Sequenced input: PBMCs. The sequence came from a woman aged 18-29 years in good health and CMV-seropositive. The DNA sequence is as follows: TGTGCCAGCAGCCCGGTCGCAGGGGGCCTAGGGGATGGCTACACCTTC. It translates to CASSPVAGGLGDGYTF. Joined to the reference TRBV9 and TRBJ1-2 proteins, this CDR3 gives the full variable domain: DSGVTQTPKHLITATGQRVTLRCSPRSGDLSVYWYQQSLDQGLQFLIQYYNGEERAKGNILERFSAQQFPDLHSELNLSSLELGDSALYFCASSPVAGGLGDGYTFGSGTRLTVV.